This T cell receptor beta chain was sequenced in a study of blood T cells in healthy people across ages. Unmatched junction bases numbered 8, after V lost 1 base and J lost 6 bases. The CDR3 length is 15 residues. Germline lookup yields CDR1 LGHNA and CDR2 YNFKEQ. The authors ran a second PCR of 7 to 11 cycles using a sample-barcoded 5' primer and a J-beta primer mix. TCRdb passed the 5' RACE reads through MiXCR, listing each CDR3 protein once. The table lists 800,000 to 950,000 distinct CDR3 sequences, just under 30% of them singletons. The same data also went into a second study, on T cells of mothers and their children. As reported in that work: The extracted RNA was employed in its entirety for cDNA synthesis, at about 1.5 ug per 15 ul.

Sequencing was performed on blood. The clonotype was recovered from a woman between 40 and 55 years old in good health. The chain employs TRBV4-2 and TRBJ2-7; TRBD2 matches 8 bases. CDR3 bases: TGTGCCAGCAGCCAAGCGACGGGAGGGCCTTTCGAGCAGTACTTC. As protein: CASSQATGGPFEQYF.